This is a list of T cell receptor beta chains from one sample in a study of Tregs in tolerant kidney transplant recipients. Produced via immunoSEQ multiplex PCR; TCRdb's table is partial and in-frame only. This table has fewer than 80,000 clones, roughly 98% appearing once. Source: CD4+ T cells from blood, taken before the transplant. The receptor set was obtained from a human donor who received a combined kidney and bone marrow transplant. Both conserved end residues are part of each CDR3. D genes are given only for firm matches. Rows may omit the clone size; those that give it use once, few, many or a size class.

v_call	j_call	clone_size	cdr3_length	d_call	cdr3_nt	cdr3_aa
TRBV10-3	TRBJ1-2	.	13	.	TGTGCCATCAGTGATCTGGTTCAGGGGGGCTACACCTTC	CAISDLVQGGYTF
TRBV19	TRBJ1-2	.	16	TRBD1	TGTGCCAGTAGTATAGTAGGCCTCGGACAGGGGGACGGCTACACCTTC	CASSIVGLGQGDGYTF
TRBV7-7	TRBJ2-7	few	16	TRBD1	TGTGCCAGCAGCTTAGGTGCGGGACAGGGAGTCCACGAGCAGTACTTC	CASSLGAGQGVHEQYF
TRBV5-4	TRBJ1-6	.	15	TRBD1	TGTGCCAGCAGTTGGCCGGGACAGGGCGGATCACCCCTCCACTTT	CASSWPGQGGSPLHF
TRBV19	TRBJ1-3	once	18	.	TGTGCCAGTAGTATCTTCTCTTCCCTGGGAGGGGTCGGAAACACCATATATTTT	CASSIFSSLGGVGNTIYF
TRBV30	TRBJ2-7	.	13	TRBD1	TGTGCTGGGAAGGGACAGGGGGCGCACGAGCAGTACTTC	CAGKGQGAHEQYF
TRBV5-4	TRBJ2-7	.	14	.	TGTGCCAGCAGCTCCCCAGGGCGCTCCTACGAGCAGTACTTC	CASSSPGRSYEQYF
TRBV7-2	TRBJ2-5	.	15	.	TGTGCCAGCAGCTTAGGGGGCAGGAGAATCGAGACCCAGTACTTC	CASSLGGRRIETQYF
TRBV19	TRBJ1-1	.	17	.	TGTGCCAGTAGTATATGGGGGGGAAATTCCCGATCCACGGAAGCTTTCTTT	CASSIWGGNSRSTEAFF
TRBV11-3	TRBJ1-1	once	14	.	TGTGCCAGCAGCCGGACCGACAGCCGCCCTGAAGCTTTCTTT	CASSRTDSRPEAFF
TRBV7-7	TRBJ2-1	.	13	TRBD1	TGTGCCAGCAGCCTGGACAGGGACAATGAGCAGTTCTTC	CASSLDRDNEQFF
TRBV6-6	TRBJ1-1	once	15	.	TGTGCCAGCAGTCATCTACGAACAGGGAACACTGAAGCTTTCTTT	CASSHLRTGNTEAFF
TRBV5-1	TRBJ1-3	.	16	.	TGCGCCAGCAGCTCCTCGGCGGCGGGCTCTGGAAACACCATATATTTT	CASSSSAAGSGNTIYF
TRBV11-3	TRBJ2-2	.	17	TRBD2	TGTGCCAGCAGCTTCGGACTAGCGGGAGGTATGACCGGGGAGCTGTTTTTT	CASSFGLAGGMTGELFF
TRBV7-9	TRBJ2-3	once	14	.	TGTGCCAGCAGCTTACCACAGGGCGGGGATACGCAGTATTTT	CASSLPQGGDTQYF
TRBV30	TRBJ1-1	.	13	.	TGTGCCTGGAGTCCCCGACAGTTCACTGAAGCTTTCTTT	CAWSPRQFTEAFF
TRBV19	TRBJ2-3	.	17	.	TGTGCCAGTAGTACCCTTCCTAGAAGTCTACCCACAGATACGCAGTATTTT	CASSTLPRSLPTDTQYF
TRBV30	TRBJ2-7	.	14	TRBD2	TGTGCCTGGAGTGGAGCTAGCGGGAGCTACGAGCAGTACTTC	CAWSGASGSYEQYF
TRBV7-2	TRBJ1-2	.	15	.	TGTGCCAGCAGCTCCTCTGACAGGTACCCTTTCGGCTACACCTTC	CASSSSDRYPFGYTF
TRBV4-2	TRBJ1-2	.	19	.	TGTGCCAGCAGCCAAGATCCGGGCGGGGGGCGGCCTTGGGTCTATGGCTACACCTTC	CASSQDPGGGRPWVYGYTF
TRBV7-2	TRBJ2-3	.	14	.	TGTGCCAGCAGCCCCTTAGCTAGCACAGATACGCAGTATTTT	CASSPLASTDTQYF
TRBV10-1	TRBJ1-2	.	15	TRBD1	TGCGCCAGCATCCCAACCGGACAGGGCGACTATGGCTACACCTTC	CASIPTGQGDYGYTF
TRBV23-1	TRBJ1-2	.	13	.	TGCGCCAGCACGTGGCGGTTGGCCTATGGCTACACCTTC	CASTWRLAYGYTF
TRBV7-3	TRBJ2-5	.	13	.	TGTGCCAGCAGCCCCCGGAGGGGTGAGACCCAGTACTTC	CASSPRRGETQYF
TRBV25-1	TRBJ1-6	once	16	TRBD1	TGTGCCAGCAGTGAATGGGACAGGGGCCTCAATTCACCCCTCCACTTT	CASSEWDRGLNSPLHF
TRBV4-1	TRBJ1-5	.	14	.	TGCGCCAGCAGCCAAGCCAGGGTTAATCAGCCCCAGCATTTT	CASSQARVNQPQHF
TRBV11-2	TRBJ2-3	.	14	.	TGTGCCAGCAGCTTAGAAGGAGGGGGCGATACGCAGTATTTT	CASSLEGGGDTQYF
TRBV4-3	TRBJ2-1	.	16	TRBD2	TGCGCCAGCAGCCAAGATAGCGGGGGGGGATCCAATGAGCAGTTCTTC	CASSQDSGGGSNEQFF
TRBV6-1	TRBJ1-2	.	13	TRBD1	TGTGCCAGCAGGGAGACAGGGACCTATGGCTACACCTTC	CASRETGTYGYTF
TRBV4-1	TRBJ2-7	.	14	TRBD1	TGCGCCAGCAGCAGGACAGGGGAAGTCTACGAGCAGTACTTC	CASSRTGEVYEQYF
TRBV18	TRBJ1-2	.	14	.	TGTGCCAGCTCCGAGGCCCTCGGGGAATCAGGCTACACCTTC	CASSEALGESGYTF
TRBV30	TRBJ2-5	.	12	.	TGTGCCTGGAGTGAGCTTCAAGAGACCCAGTACTTC	CAWSELQETQYF
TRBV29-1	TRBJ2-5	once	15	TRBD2	TGCAGCGCCGGGGGAAGACTAGCGAGAGGGGAGACCCAGTACTTC	CSAGGRLARGETQYF